This T cell receptor (beta chain) is drawn from a study of T cell responses to AZD1222 COVID-19 vaccine. Study outcomes and limitations: In a largely white British group with more females than males, clonal diversity was possibly underestimated. Dominant CD4 TCR responses targeted spike regions 160-218 and 743-854. Two AZD1222 doses significantly raised spike-specific TCR breadth and depth over controls.

Clones were read by immunoSEQ multiplex PCR, and TCRdb kept only the in-frame ones, dropping some. Here the sample spans approximately 130,000 clones, roughly 92% being singletons. The CDR3 spans 15 residues. V dropped 4 bases and J dropped 0 bases, with 11 bases sitting between them. Germline CDR1 is SNHLY and CDR2 is FYNNEI. For this clone: The antigen is undetermined.

The chain uses TRBV2 and TRBJ2-3; D perhaps matches TRBD2 (6 bases). Sequenced material: peripheral blood, taken 28 days after the second AZD1222 dose. The TCR was taken from an adult who received the AZD1222 COVID-19 vaccine. The CDR3 loop reads CASSVSGGSTDTQYF. In nucleotides, the CDR3 is TGTGCCAGCAGTGTCAGTGGGGGGAGCACAGATACGCAGTATTTT.